This paragraph covers one TCR beta chain sequence. What this receptor recognizes is not known. No base-level quality is on record; no much larger clone is a single base apart. This record belongs to a study of CD8 T cells in Susac syndrome (dated by TCRdb to between 2018 and 2021). With regard to the full study: Among the Susac syndrome patients who were sequenced, clinically active disease was present in over 5 and clinical remission was observed in fewer than 10. At blood withdrawal, Susac syndrome patients were therapy-naive, treated with corticosteroids (with IVIg additionally given to some), or treated with IVIg alone. Repertoire sequencing was used to test whether CD8+ T cell activation and differentiation in Susac syndrome was antigen driven. Findings and caveats that apply to the study as a whole: No clonal expansion was detected in the CD4+ T cell repertoire of Susac syndrome patients. The study acknowledged that relatively few individuals were included in the TCR sequencing and HLA analysis.

RNA was extracted with the RNeasy kit and about 0.45 to 1 ug was reverse transcribed using random hexamers. The immunoSEQ multiplex PCR assay, which covers 54 Vbeta and 13 Jbeta segments, was used to amplify TCR beta CDR3 regions. PCR amplification bias was corrected using a synthetic template baseline for primer optimization and computational correction. The original pipeline was this. Only productive sequences were kept, with reads annotated to V, D and J genes according to IMGT and analyzed in immunoSEQ Analyzer. To calculate clonality, Shannon entropy was normalized by log2 of the number of productive unique sequences and then subtracted from one. For each patient and control, public and private clones were evaluated among the 100 most prevalent clones. Clones were defined as Susac-specific if absent from the healthy and MS cohorts, from approximately 1,100 published viral clones and from other ImmuneACCESS disease sequences. TCRdb itself trimmed the public reads at Q25 with fastp, ran MiXCR and retained productive beta chains. Rows are unified per CDR3 protein, each entry keeping the most common DNA and genes. TCRdb assigned the V and J calls; the authors' analysis was not used. This sample holds about 180,000 distinct CDR3 sequences; 85% to 95% were observed only once. Together, the top ten hold 0.12% of the sample.

High-throughput TCR beta sequencing profiled peripheral blood CD8+ and CD4+ T cells from healthy donors, Susac syndrome patients and multiple sclerosis patients. Recently defined diagnostic criteria for definite or probable disease were met by the Susac syndrome patients. CD8+ TEMRA cells were enriched by FACS, while bulk CD8+ and CD4+ T cells were purified by magnetic negative isolation. Blood was drawn into EDTA tubes, processed within 24 hours, and PBMCs were isolated by density gradient centrifugation. PBMCs intended for TCR sequencing were cryopreserved in liquid nitrogen and were subsequently thawed in a 37 degrees C water bath. A purity of at least 90% was achieved for sorted or isolated CD4+, CD8+ and CD8+ TEMRA cells. The germline V gene specifies SNHLY as CDR1 and FYNNEI as CDR2. Trimming takes 4 bases from V and 5 bases from J, and the germline ends sit 11 bases apart. The CDR3 numbers 13 residues from cysteine through phenylalanine. The retained sequence is limited to the CDR3, 39 bases, with the frame set at the first base.

The chain employs TRBV2 and TRBJ2-5; a confident D gene designation cannot be given. Sequenced input: CD4+ T cells from PBMCs. This sequence originates from a human donor with Susac syndrome. In nucleotide form, the sequence is TGTGCCAGCAGTGCCATCGCCGCGGAGACCCAGTACTTC. It translates as CASSAIAAETQYF.